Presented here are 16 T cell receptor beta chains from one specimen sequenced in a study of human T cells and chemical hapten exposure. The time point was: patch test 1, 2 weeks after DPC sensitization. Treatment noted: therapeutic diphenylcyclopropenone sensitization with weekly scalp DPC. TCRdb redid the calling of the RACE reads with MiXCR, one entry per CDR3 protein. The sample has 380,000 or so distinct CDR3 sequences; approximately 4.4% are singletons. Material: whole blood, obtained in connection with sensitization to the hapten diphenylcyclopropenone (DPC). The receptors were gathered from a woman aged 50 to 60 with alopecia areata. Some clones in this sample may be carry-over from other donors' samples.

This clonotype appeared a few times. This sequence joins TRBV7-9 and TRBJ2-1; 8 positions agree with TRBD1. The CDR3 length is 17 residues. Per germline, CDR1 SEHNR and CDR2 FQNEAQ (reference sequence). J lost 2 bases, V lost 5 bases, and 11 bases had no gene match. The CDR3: CASSPGPGQVPYNEQFF. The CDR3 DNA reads TGTGCCAGCAGCCCGGGTCCGGGACAGGTCCCCTACAATGAGCAGTTCTTC.

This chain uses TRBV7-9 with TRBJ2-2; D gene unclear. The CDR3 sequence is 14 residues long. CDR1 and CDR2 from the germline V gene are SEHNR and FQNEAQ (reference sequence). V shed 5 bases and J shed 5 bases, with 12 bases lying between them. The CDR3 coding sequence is TGTGCCAGCAGCCCCGGGTTGTGGACCGGGGAGCTGTTTTTT. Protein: CASSPGLWTGELFF.

The CDR3: CASSYVQGSEQYF. The CDR3 DNA follows: TGTGCCAGCAGTTACGTACAGGGAAGCGAGCAGTACTTC. This chain joins TRBV6-5 and TRBJ2-7, with D possibly being TRBD1 (6 bases). CDR1 MNHEY and CDR2 SVGAGI come from the germline V gene. Trimming removed 2 bases at V and 6 bases at J, with 11 bases between. The CDR3 spans 13 residues.

CDR3 in amino acids: CASSEGIRGGNQPQHF. As DNA, the CDR3 is TGTGCCAGCAGTGAGGGAATCAGGGGTGGCAATCAGCCCCAGCATTTT. The chain uses TRBV6-1 and TRBJ1-5, with D possibly being TRBD1 (6 bases). V was shortened by 3 bases and J by 2 bases, with 14 bases between the two germline ends. The germline V gene encodes CDR1 MNHNS and CDR2 SASEGT. This CDR3 has 16 amino acids.

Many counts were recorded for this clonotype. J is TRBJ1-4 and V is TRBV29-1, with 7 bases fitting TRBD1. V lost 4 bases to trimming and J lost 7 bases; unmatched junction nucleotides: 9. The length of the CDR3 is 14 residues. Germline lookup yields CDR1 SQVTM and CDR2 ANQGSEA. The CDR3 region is CSVAGTEKGEKLFF. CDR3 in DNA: TGCAGCGTTGCCGGGACAGAAAAAGGTGAAAAACTGTTTTTT.

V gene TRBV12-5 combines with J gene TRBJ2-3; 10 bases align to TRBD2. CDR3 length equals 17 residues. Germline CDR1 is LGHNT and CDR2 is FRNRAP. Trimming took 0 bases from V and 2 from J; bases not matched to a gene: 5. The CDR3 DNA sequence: TGTGCTAGTGGTTTGGTAATCGGGACTAGCGTCACAGATACGCAGTATTTT. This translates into CASGLVIGTSVTDTQYF.

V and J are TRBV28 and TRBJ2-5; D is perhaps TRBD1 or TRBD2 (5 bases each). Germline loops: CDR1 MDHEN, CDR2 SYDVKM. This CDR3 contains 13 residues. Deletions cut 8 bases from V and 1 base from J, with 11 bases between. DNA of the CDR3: TGTGCCAGCCTGGGACCTGGCCAAGAGACCCAGTACTTC. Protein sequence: CASLGPGQETQYF.

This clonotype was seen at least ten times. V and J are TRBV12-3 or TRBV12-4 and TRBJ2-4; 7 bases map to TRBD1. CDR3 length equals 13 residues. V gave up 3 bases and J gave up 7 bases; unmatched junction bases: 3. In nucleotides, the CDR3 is TGTGCCAGCAGTTTGTTAGGGGGCAACATTCAGTACTTC. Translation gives CASSLLGGNIQYF.

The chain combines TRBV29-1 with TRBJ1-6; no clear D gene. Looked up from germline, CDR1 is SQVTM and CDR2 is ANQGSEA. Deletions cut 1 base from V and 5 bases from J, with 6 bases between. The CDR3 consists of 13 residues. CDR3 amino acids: CSVEVGHNSPLHF. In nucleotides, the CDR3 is TGCAGCGTTGAAGTAGGCCATAATTCACCCCTCCACTTT.

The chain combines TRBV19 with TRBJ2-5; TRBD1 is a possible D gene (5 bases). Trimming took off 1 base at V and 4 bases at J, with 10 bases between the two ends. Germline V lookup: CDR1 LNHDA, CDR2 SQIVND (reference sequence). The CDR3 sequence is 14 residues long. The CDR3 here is CASSIGQGAETQYF. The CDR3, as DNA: TGTGCCAGTAGTATAGGTCAGGGCGCAGAGACCCAGTACTTC.

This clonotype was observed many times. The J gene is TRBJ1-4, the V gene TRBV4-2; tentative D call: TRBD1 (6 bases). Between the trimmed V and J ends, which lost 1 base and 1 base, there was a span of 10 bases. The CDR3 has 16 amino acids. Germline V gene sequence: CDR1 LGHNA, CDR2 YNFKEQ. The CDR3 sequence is CASSQGQAGTNEKLFF. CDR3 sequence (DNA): TGTGCCAGCAGCCAAGGACAGGCAGGAACTAATGAAAAACTGTTTTTT.

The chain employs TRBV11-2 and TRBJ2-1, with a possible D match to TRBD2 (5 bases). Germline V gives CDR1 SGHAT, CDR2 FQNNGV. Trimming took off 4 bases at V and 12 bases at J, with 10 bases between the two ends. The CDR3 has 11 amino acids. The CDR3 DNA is TGTGCCAGCAGCTCCGACTATTGGCAGTTCTTC. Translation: CASSSDYWQFF.

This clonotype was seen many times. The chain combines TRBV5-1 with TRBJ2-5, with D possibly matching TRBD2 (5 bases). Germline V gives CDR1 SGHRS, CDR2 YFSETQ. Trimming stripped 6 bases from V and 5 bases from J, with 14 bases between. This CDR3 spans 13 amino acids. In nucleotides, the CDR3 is TGCGCCAGCACCCCTGGACCGGGGGAGACCCAGTACTTC. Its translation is CASTPGPGETQYF.

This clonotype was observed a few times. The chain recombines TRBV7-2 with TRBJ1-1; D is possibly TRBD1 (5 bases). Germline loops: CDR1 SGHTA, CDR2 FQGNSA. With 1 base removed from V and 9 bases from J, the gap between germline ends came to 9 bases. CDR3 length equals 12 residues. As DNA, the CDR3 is TGTGCCAGCAGCTTAGGGGGACGTCAAGCTTTCTTT. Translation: CASSLGGRQAFF.

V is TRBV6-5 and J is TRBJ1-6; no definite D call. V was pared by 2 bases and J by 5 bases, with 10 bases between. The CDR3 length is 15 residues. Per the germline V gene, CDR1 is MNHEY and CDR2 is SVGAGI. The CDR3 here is CASSYSQWDNSPLHF. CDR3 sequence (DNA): TGTGCCAGCAGTTACAGCCAGTGGGATAATTCACCCCTCCACTTT.

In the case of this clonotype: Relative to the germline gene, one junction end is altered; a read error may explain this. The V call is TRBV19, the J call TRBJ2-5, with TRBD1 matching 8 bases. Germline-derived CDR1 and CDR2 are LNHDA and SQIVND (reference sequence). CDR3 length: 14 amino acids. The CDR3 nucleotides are TGTGCCAGTAGTCGACAGGGGAGTGGAGAGCCCCAGTACTTC. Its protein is CASSRQGSGEPQYF. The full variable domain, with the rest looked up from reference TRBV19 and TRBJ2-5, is DGGITQSPKYLFRKEGQNVTLSCEQNLNHDAMYWYRQDPGQGLRLIYYSQIVNDFQKGDIAEGYSVSREKKESFPLTVTSAQKNPTAFYLCASSRQGSGEPQYFGPGTRLLVL.